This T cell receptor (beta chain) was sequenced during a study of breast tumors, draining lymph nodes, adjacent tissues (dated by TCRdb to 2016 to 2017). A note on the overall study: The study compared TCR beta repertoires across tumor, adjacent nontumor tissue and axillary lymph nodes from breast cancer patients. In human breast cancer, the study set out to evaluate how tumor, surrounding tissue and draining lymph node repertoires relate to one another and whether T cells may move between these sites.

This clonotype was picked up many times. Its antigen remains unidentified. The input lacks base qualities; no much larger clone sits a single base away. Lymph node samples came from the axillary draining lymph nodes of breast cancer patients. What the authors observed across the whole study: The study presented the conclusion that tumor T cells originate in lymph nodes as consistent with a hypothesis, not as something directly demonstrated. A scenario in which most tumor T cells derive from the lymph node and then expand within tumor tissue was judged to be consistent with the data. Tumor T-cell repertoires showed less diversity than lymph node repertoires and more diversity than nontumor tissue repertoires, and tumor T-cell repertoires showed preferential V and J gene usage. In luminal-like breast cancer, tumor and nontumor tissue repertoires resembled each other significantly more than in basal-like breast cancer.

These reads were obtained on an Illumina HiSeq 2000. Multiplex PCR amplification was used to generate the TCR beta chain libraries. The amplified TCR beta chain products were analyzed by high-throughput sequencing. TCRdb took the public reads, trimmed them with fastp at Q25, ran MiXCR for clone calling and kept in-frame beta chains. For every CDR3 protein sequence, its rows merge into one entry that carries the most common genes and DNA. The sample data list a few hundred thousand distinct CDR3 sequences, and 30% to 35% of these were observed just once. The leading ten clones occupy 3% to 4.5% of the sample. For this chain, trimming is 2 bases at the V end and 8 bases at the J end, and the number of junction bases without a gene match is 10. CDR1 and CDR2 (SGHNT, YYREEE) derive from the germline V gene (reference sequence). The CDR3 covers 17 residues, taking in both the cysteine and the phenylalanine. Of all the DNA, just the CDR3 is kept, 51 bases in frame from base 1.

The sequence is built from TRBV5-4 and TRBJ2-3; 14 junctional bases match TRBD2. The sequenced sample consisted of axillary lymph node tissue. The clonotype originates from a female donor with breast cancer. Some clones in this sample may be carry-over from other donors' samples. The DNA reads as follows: TGTGCCAGCAGCTTCAAGACTAGCGGGGGGGGTCAGGGTACGCAGTATTTT. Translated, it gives CASSFKTSGGGQGTQYF.